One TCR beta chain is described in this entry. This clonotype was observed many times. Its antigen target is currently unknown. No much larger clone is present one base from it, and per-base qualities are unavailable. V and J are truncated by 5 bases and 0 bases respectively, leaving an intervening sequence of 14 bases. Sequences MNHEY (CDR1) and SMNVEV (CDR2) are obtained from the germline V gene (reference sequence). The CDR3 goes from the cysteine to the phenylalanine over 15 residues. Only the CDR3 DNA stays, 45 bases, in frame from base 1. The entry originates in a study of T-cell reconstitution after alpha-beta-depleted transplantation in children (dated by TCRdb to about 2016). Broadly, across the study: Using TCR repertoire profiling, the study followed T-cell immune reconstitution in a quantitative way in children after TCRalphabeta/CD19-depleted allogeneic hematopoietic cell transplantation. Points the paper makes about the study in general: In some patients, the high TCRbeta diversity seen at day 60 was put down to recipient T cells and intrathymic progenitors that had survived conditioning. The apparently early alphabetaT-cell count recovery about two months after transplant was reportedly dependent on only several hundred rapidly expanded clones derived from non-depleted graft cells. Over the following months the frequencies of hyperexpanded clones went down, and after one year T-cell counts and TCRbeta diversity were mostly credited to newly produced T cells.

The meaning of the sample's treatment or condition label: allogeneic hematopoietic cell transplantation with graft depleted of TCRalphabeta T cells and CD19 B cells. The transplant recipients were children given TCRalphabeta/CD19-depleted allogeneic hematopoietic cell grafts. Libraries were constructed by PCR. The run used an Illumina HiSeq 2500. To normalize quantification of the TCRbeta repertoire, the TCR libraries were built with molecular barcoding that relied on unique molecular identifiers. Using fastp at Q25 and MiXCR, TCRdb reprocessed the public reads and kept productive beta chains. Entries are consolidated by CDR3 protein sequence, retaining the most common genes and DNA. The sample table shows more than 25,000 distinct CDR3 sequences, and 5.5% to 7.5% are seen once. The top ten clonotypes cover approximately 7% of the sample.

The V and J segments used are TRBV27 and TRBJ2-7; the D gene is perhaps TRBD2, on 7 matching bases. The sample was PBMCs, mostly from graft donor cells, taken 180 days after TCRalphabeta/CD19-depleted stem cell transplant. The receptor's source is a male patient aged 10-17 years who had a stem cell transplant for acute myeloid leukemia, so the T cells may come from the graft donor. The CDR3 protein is CASSPPGGASYEQYF. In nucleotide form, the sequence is TGTGCCAGCAGTCCCCCGGGGGGCGCCTCCTACGAGCAGTACTTC.